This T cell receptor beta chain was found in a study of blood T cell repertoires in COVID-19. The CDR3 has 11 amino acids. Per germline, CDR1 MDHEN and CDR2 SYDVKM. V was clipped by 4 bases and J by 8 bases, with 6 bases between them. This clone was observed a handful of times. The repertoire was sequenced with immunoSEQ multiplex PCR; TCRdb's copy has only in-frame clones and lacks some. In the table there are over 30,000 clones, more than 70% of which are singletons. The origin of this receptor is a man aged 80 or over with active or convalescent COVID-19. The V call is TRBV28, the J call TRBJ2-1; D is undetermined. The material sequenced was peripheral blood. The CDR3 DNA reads TGTGCCAGCAGTTGGGCATATGAGCAGTTCTTC. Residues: CASSWAYEQFF.